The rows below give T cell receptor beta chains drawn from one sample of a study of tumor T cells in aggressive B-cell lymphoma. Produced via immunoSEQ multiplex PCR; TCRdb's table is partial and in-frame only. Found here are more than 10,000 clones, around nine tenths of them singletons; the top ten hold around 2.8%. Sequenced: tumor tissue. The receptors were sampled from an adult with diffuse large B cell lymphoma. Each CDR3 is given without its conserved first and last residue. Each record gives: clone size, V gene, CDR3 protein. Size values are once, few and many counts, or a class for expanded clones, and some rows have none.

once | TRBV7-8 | ASSLAGTVQTQY
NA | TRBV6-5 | ASSYSPGQPQH
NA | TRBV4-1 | ASSQGEGDYEQY
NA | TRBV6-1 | ASRERAGANVLT
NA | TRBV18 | ASSPKLQGVSGNTIY
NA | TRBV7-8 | ASSLVRARVGGNTIY
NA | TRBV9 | ASSGGPNSPLH
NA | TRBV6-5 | ASSAGRKNIQY
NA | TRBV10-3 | AISDGDYGYT
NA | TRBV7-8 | ASSLTSGLMGETQY
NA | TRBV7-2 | ASSLDSNQPQH
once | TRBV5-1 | ASRPFQGSGANVLT
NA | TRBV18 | ASSPAELNEKLF
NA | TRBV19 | ASSTRTSGRSSYEQY
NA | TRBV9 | ASSVGARPDTQY
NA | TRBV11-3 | ASSLGVVETQY
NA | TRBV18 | ASSPRHNHEKLF
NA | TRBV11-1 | ASSFSGGNTEAF
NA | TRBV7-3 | ASSLHRVSNEQY
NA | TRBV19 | ASSDNGLFYEQY
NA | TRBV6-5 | ASSYSQEDEQF
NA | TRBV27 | ASSLAGPAGELF
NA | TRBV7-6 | ASSLGGLPGQF
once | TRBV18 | ASSTDRLSETQY
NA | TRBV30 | AWSVGGLSIY
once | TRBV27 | ASSFGTGGKGYT
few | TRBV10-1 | ASSEGASYNEQF
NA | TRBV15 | ATSGTQTYNEQF
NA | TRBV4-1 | ASSQASSGYNEQF
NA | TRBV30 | AWSASGEKLF
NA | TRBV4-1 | ASSQSAGVHTEAF
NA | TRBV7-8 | ASSRDRALGNTIY
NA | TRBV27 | ASSLSSGGRSGNTIY
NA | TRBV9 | ASSASRSFSYNSPLH
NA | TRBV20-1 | SATGNTEAF
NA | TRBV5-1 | ASSRDRGLEKLF
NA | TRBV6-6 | ASSRGTLTGYT
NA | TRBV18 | ASSPFRFDRGVIQPQH
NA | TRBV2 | LIGERAYNEQF
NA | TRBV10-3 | AISESGLSNEQF
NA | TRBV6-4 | ASSASGGADTQY
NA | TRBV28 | ASTTTGNRDTVGYT
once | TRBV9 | ASSDKDLTAGLSNYGYT
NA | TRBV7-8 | ASSLAQQVGGVETQY
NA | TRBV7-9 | ASSSGQGQLYGYT
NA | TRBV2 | ASSGDRDDTEAF
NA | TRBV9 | ASTPPGTGSSYEQY
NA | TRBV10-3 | AISEHRGSDTQY
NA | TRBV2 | ASRGPGQGYEQY
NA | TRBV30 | AWNRGSLEQY
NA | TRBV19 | ASSIGAGTQETQY
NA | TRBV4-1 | ASSQDAGGYT
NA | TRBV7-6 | ASSSSHPFGGNTIY
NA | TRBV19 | ASSMGLSNQPQH
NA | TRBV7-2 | ASSQGYNQPQH
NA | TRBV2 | ASTDREANSPLH
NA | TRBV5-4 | ASSPITSGRRDTQY
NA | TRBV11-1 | ASSFAVGGKLF
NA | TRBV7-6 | ASSSGLAAPSTDTQY
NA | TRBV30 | ACQGLRSSYEQY